A selection of T cell receptor beta chains follows, all from one sample in a study of high-grade serous ovarian cancer treatment subgroups. Repertoires were generated with immunoSEQ multiplex PCR, while TCRdb's copy carries only in-frame clones and drops some. The profile shows 350 to 550 clones, around three quarters of them singletons. The specimen sequenced was tumor tissue. The receptor set was obtained from a human donor with high-grade serous ovarian cancer. CDR3s include the opening cysteine and the closing phenylalanine or tryptophan. The order of the fields is J gene, clone size, V gene, D gene, CDR3 protein, CDR3 DNA. A D gene is named only where the DNA matches it firmly. Clone sizes are given selectively: once, few, many, or a class where the clone is expanded.

J gene: TRBJ2-1
clone size: -
V gene: TRBV4-3
D gene: -
CDR3 protein: CASSQTALGNEQFF
CDR3 DNA: TGCGCCAGCAGCCAGACGGCGTTGGGCAATGAGCAGTTCTTC

J gene: TRBJ1-2
clone size: -
V gene: TRBV19
D gene: -
CDR3 protein: CASSFLGEDYGYTF
CDR3 DNA: TGTGCCAGTAGTTTCCTCGGGGAGGACTATGGCTACACCTTC

J gene: TRBJ1-2
clone size: -
V gene: TRBV5-5
D gene: TRBD1
CDR3 protein: CASSLYGTGDNYGYTF
CDR3 DNA: TGTGCCAGCAGCTTGTACGGGACAGGCGATAACTATGGCTACACCTTC

J gene: TRBJ2-3
clone size: -
V gene: TRBV27
D gene: -
CDR3 protein: CASSVLRDGDTDTQYF
CDR3 DNA: TGTGCCAGCAGTGTTCTAAGGGACGGTGACACAGATACGCAGTATTTT

J gene: TRBJ2-3
clone size: -
V gene: TRBV9
D gene: TRBD2
CDR3 protein: CASSVVSGGYTDTQYF
CDR3 DNA: TGTGCCAGCAGCGTAGTGTCGGGGGGTTACACAGATACGCAGTATTTT

J gene: TRBJ2-7
clone size: -
V gene: TRBV27
D gene: -
CDR3 protein: CASYRSSYEQYF
CDR3 DNA: TGTGCCAGCTATCGGAGCTCCTACGAGCAGTACTTC

J gene: TRBJ1-2
clone size: once
V gene: TRBV6-5
D gene: -
CDR3 protein: CASSYSLGGYTF
CDR3 DNA: TGTGCCAGCAGTTACTCTTTGGGGGGCTACACCTTC

J gene: TRBJ2-7
clone size: -
V gene: TRBV5-5
D gene: TRBD2
CDR3 protein: CASSRSGLEYEQYF
CDR3 DNA: TGTGCCAGCAGCCGATCGGGACTAGAATATGAGCAGTACTTC

J gene: TRBJ1-1
clone size: -
V gene: TRBV13
D gene: TRBD1
CDR3 protein: CASSLATWTGSRSGFAEAFF
CDR3 DNA: TGTGCCAGCAGCTTAGCCACTTGGACAGGGAGCCGGTCGGGGTTCGCTGAAGCTTTCTTT

J gene: TRBJ1-5
clone size: hyperexpanded
V gene: TRBV4-2
D gene: -
CDR3 protein: CASSQDYGAGMRHF
CDR3 DNA: TGTGCCAGCAGCCAAGATTATGGGGCAGGGATGAGGCATTTT

J gene: TRBJ1-6
clone size: -
V gene: TRBV6-6
D gene: -
CDR3 protein: CASRKQGVTPLHF
CDR3 DNA: TGTGCCAGCAGAAAGCAGGGTGTTACACCCCTCCACTTT

J gene: TRBJ2-1
clone size: -
V gene: TRBV30
D gene: -
CDR3 protein: CAWSTPREQFF
CDR3 DNA: TGTGCCTGGAGTACCCCTAGGGAGCAGTTCTTC

J gene: TRBJ1-1
clone size: -
V gene: TRBV5-1
D gene: -
CDR3 protein: CASKDGLNTEAFF
CDR3 DNA: TGCGCCAGCAAGGACGGCCTGAACACTGAAGCTTTCTTT

J gene: TRBJ2-7
clone size: -
V gene: TRBV19
D gene: -
CDR3 protein: CASSGQPGEQYF
CDR3 DNA: TGTGCCAGTAGTGGGCAGCCGGGCGAGCAGTACTTC

J gene: TRBJ2-1
clone size: -
V gene: TRBV13
D gene: TRBD2
CDR3 protein: CASSLEGGGGYNEQFF
CDR3 DNA: TGTGCCAGCAGCTTAGAAGGCGGGGGGGGGTACAATGAGCAGTTCTTC

J gene: TRBJ1-6
clone size: once
V gene: TRBV18
D gene: -
CDR3 protein: CASSPGGLDSPLHF
CDR3 DNA: TGTGCCAGCTCCCCGGGAGGGTTGGATTCACCCCTCCACTTT

J gene: TRBJ2-3
clone size: few
V gene: TRBV7-3
D gene: TRBD2
CDR3 protein: CASSRTSGAGTDTQYF
CDR3 DNA: TGTGCCAGCAGCCGGACTAGCGGGGCTGGGACAGATACGCAGTATTTT

J gene: TRBJ1-5
clone size: -
V gene: TRBV7-9
D gene: TRBD1
CDR3 protein: CASSSQTGGVQPQHF
CDR3 DNA: TGTGCCAGCAGCTCACAGACAGGGGGCGTTCAGCCCCAGCATTTT

J gene: TRBJ1-1
clone size: -
V gene: TRBV18
D gene: -
CDR3 protein: CASSPASRNTEAFF
CDR3 DNA: TGTGCCAGCTCACCAGCCAGCAGGAACACTGAAGCTTTCTTT

J gene: TRBJ2-7
clone size: -
V gene: TRBV29-1
D gene: TRBD2
CDR3 protein: CSLPEPSSGAYEQYF
CDR3 DNA: TGCAGCCTCCCCGAGCCTTCTAGCGGGGCTTACGAGCAGTACTTC

J gene: TRBJ2-2
clone size: -
V gene: TRBV5-1
D gene: -
CDR3 protein: CASSLGHRDPNTGELFF
CDR3 DNA: TGCGCCAGCAGCTTGGGCCACAGGGATCCGAACACCGGGGAGCTGTTTTTT

J gene: TRBJ2-2
clone size: -
V gene: TRBV5-1
D gene: -
CDR3 protein: CASSLVGTGELFF
CDR3 DNA: TGCGCCAGCAGCTTGGTGGGCACCGGGGAGCTGTTTTTT

J gene: TRBJ2-5
clone size: -
V gene: TRBV5-6
D gene: TRBD1
CDR3 protein: CASSLAGQQYQETQYF
CDR3 DNA: TGTGCCAGCAGCTTGGCGGGACAGCAGTACCAAGAGACCCAGTACTTC

J gene: TRBJ1-5
clone size: few
V gene: TRBV30
D gene: -
CDR3 protein: CAWSAGQLAQHF
CDR3 DNA: TGTGCCTGGAGTGCCGGACAGTTGGCCCAGCATTTT

J gene: TRBJ1-2
clone size: -
V gene: TRBV29-1
D gene: -
CDR3 protein: CSVVSKSPYLTGGYTF
CDR3 DNA: TGCAGCGTTGTCTCCAAATCGCCATATTTAACGGGTGGCTACACCTTC

J gene: TRBJ1-4
clone size: -
V gene: TRBV5-1
D gene: -
CDR3 protein: CASSWWPSPNEKLFF
CDR3 DNA: TGCGCCAGCAGCTGGTGGCCCTCCCCTAATGAAAAACTGTTTTTT

J gene: TRBJ2-7
clone size: -
V gene: TRBV28
D gene: -
CDR3 protein: CASCTPGTAYEQYF
CDR3 DNA: TGTGCCAGCTGTACCCCCGGGACTGCCTACGAGCAGTACTTC

J gene: TRBJ1-1
clone size: -
V gene: TRBV5-6
D gene: -
CDR3 protein: CASSLTDTEAFF
CDR3 DNA: TGTGCCAGCAGCTTGACAGACACTGAAGCTTTCTTT

J gene: TRBJ1-1
clone size: -
V gene: TRBV13
D gene: TRBD1
CDR3 protein: CASSLATWTGSRSGFAEAFF
CDR3 DNA: TGTGCCAGCAGCTTGGCCACTTGGACAGGGAGCCGGTCGGGGTTCGCTGAAGCTTTCTTT

J gene: TRBJ1-4
clone size: -
V gene: TRBV2
D gene: -
CDR3 protein: CASSEVQLGNEKLFF
CDR3 DNA: TGTGCCAGCAGTGAAGTCCAATTGGGTAATGAAAAACTGTTTTTT

J gene: TRBJ2-7
clone size: -
V gene: TRBV29-1
D gene: -
CDR3 protein: CSVVLYEQYF
CDR3 DNA: TGCAGCGTTGTGCTCTACGAGCAGTACTTC

J gene: TRBJ1-6
clone size: once
V gene: TRBV7-9
D gene: -
CDR3 protein: CASSILPVQGSSPLHF
CDR3 DNA: TGTGCCAGCAGCATCCTCCCGGTCCAGGGCAGTTCACCCCTCCACTTT

J gene: TRBJ1-1
clone size: few
V gene: TRBV5-1
D gene: -
CDR3 protein: CASRDLLNTEAFF
CDR3 DNA: TGCGCCAGTCGGGACCTTCTGAACACTGAAGCTTTCTTT

J gene: TRBJ1-4
clone size: -
V gene: TRBV5-8
D gene: -
CDR3 protein: CASSDPGTEKLFF
CDR3 DNA: TGTGCCAGCAGCGACCCCGGGACAGAAAAACTGTTTTTT

J gene: TRBJ2-5
clone size: -
V gene: TRBV9
D gene: -
CDR3 protein: CASSVWDGGTETQYF
CDR3 DNA: TGTGCCAGCAGCGTCTGGGACGGAGGAACAGAGACCCAGTACTTC